The following is a T cell receptor (beta chain) sequence with its context. This sample stems from a study of T cell changes during pregnancy in multiple sclerosis. The repertoire was sequenced with immunoSEQ multiplex PCR; TCRdb's copy has only in-frame clones and lacks some. The sample consists of under 65,000 clones, around 90% of them appearing once. V lost 1 base, J lost 7 bases, and 14 bases lay in between. Per germline, CDR1 SGHNT and CDR2 YENEEA. The CDR3 consists of 14 residues. This sample comprised peripheral blood, obtained in the first trimester of pregnancy. This chain links TRBV11-3 with TRBJ2-7, with D tentatively TRBD2 (5 bases). The source is a female donor in good health, enrolled as a control in a pregnancy study. The CDR3 loop reads CASSLGGASREQYF. The CDR3 bases are TGTGCCAGCAGCTTAGGCGGCGCTAGCAGGGAGCAGTACTTC.